The 4 T cell receptor beta chains given below trace back to one sample, sequenced in a study of post-analysis software for immune sequencing data. Whole-study findings and limits: Included in a set of a few TRBV segments more frequent in patients than controls were TRBV5-6, TRBV5-1 and TRBV20-1.

Researchers reported that TCR beta cDNA libraries carried unique molecular identifiers. TCRdb called the PCR reads again in MiXCR, with one record for every CDR3 protein. Here the sample spans hundreds of thousands of distinct CDR3 sequences, 30% being singletons. These receptors have no known antigen. The sequencing sample was made of blood. Receptors were obtained from a girl aged 5-17 years with multiple sclerosis.

This clonotype has only a few counts. This chain links TRBV12-3 or TRBV12-4 with TRBJ2-3; 8 bases map to TRBD1. The CDR3 runs to 15 residues. V gave up 5 bases and J gave up 3 bases; unmatched junction bases: 7. CDR3 sequence: CASSPQGATTDTQYF. CDR3 coding DNA: TGTGCCAGCAGTCCGCAGGGGGCTACTACAGATACGCAGTATTTT.

The genes are TRBV4-1 and TRBJ2-2, with 10 bases matching TRBD2. V was pared by 0 bases and J by 6 bases, with 4 bases of the junction left unmatched. Germline CDR1 is MGHRA and CDR2 is YSYEKL. This CDR3 has 16 amino acids. The CDR3 nucleotides are TGCGCCAGCAGCCAAGAGACAGCGGGGGGGCCCGGGGAGCTGTTTTTT. Translated, it gives CASSQETAGGPGELFF.

The chain links TRBV12-3 or TRBV12-4 to TRBJ2-1; 11 positions agree with TRBD2. The CDR3 contains 16 residues. The ends lost 6 bases at V and 10 bases at J; junction bases unmatched: 14. The DNA for the CDR3 is TGTGCCAGCAGCGACATTCTAGCGGGGGGCCCCGGGGAGCAGTTCTTC. Translation: CASSDILAGGPGEQFF.

This clonotype was seen more than once but under ten times. The rearrangement uses TRBV18 and TRBJ1-6; D unresolved. CDR1 KGHSH and CDR2 LQKENI come from the germline V gene. Trimming stripped 6 bases from V and 10 bases from J, with 7 bases between. The CDR3 totals 11 residues. In nucleotides, the CDR3 is TGTGCCAGCTCGGGAGGGTCACCCCTCCACTTT. Protein: CASSGGSPLHF.